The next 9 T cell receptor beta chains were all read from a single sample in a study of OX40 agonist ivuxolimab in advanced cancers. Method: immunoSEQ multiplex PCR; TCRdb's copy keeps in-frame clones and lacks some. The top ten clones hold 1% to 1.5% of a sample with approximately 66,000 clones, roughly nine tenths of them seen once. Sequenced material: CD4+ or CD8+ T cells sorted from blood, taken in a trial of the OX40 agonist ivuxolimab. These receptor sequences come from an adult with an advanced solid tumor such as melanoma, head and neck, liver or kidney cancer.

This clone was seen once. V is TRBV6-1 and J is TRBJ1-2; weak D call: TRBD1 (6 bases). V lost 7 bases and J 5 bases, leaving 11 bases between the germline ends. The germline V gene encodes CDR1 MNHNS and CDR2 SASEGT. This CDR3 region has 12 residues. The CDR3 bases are TGTGCCAGCATAGGGACACTTTATGGCTACACCTTC. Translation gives CASIGTLYGYTF.

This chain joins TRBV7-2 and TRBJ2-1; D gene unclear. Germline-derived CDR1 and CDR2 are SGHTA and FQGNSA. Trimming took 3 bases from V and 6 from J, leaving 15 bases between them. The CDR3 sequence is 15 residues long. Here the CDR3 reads CASSFDTGRRNEQFF. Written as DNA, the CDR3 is TGTGCCAGCAGCTTCGACACCGGAAGGCGCAATGAGCAGTTCTTC.

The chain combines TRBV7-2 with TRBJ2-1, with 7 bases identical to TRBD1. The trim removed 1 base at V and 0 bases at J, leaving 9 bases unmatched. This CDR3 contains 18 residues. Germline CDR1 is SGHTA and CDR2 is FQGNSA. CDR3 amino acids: CASSLELGAGGSYNEQFF. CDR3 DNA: TGTGCCAGCAGCTTAGAGCTAGGGGCAGGGGGCTCCTACAATGAGCAGTTCTTC.

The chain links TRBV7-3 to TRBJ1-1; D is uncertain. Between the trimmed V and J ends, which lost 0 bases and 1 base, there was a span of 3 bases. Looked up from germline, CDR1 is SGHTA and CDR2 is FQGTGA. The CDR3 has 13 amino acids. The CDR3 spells CASSLTENTEAFF. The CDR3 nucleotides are TGTGCCAGCAGCTTAACAGAGAACACTGAAGCTTTCTTT.

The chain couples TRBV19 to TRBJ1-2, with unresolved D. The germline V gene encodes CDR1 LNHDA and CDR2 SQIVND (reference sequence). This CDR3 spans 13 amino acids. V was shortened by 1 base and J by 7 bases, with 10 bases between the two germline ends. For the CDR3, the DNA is TGTGCCAGTAGTATAGGGGCTCAGGCTGGCTACACCTTC. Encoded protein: CASSIGAQAGYTF.

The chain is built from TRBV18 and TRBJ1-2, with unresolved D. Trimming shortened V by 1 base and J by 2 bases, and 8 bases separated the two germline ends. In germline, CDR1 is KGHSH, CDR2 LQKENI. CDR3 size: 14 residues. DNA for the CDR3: TGTGCCAGCTCACCACTGGAGCTAAACTATGGCTACACCTTC. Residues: CASSPLELNYGYTF. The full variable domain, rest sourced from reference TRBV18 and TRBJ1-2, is NAGVMQNPRHLVRRRGQEARLRCSPMKGHSHVYWYRQLPEEGLKFMVYLQKENIIDESGMPKERFSAEFPKEGPSILRIQQVVRGDSAAYFCASSPLELNYGYTFGSGTRLTVV.

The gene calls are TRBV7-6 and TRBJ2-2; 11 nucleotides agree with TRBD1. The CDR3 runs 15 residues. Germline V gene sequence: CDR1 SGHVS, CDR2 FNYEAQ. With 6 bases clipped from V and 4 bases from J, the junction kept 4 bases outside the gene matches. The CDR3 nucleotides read TGTGCCAGCAGGGGACAGGGGGTAGCCACCGGGGAGCTGTTTTTT. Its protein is CASRGQGVATGELFF.

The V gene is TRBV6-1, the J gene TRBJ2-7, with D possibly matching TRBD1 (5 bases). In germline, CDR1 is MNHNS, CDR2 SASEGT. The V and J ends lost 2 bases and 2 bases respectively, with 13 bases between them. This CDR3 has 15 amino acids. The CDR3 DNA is TGTGCCAGCAGTGAAAGTAGGACACAAACCTACGAGCAGTACTTC. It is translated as CASSESRTQTYEQYF.

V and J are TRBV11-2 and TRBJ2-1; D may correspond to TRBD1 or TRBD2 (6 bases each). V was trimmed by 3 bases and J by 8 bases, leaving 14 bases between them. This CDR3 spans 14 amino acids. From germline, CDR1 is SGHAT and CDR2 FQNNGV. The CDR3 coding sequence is TGTGCCAGCAGCTTCTCCCCCGGGGGCGATGAGCAGTTCTTC. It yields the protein CASSFSPGGDEQFF.